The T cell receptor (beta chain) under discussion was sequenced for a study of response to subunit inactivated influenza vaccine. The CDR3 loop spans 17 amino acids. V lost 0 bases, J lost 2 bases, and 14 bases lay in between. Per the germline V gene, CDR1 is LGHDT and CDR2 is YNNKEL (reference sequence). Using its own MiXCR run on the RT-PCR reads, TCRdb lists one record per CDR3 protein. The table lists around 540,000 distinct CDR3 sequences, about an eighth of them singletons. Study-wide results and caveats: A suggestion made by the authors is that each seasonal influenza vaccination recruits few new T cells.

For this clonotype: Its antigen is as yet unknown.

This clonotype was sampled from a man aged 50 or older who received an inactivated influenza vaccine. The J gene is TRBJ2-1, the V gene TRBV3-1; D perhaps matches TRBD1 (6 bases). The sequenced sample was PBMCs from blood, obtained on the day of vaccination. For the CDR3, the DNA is TGTGCCAGCAGCCAAGAATTCGGACAGCCTACCTACAATGAGCAGTTCTTC. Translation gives CASSQEFGQPTYNEQFF.